Sequencing of this T cell receptor (beta chain) was carried out in a study of CD8 T cells in ankylosing spondylitis. Study results and limitations: Characteristic, it appeared, of ankylosing spondylitis blood was a TCR beta motif of seven or eight highly homologous variants.

The table lists this clonotype with many counts. Its antigen remains unknown. MiXCR, run by TCRdb on the 5' RACE reads, gives a single entry per CDR3 protein. The sample has around 35,000 distinct CDR3 sequences; 10% to 15% are singletons. The CDR3 extends over 16 amino acids. The germline gives CDR1 LGHNA, CDR2 YSLEER. Trimming removed 2 bases at V and 5 bases at J, with 15 bases between. The chain couples TRBV4-3 to TRBJ1-4; D not resolved. The sample was synovial fluid, either unsorted or a sorted T cell fraction (not recorded which). This receptor was taken from a male donor with ankylosing spondylitis. DNA for the CDR3: TGCGCCAGCAGCCAAACCCTACAGCGGCGGAATGAAAAACTGTTTTTT. It specifies CASSQTLQRRNEKLFF.